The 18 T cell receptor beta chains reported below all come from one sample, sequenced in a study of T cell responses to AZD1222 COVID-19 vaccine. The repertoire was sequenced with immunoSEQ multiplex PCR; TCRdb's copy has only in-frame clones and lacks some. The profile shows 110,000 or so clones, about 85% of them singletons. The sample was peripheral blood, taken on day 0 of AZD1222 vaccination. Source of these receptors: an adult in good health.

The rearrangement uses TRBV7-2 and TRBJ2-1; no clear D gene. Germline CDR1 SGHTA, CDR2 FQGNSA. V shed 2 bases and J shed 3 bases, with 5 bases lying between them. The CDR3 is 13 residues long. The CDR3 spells CASSLYNYNEQFF. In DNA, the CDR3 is TGTGCCAGCAGCTTATATAACTACAATGAGCAGTTCTTC.

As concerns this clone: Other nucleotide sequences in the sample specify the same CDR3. The CDR3 here is CASSLGQADTQYF. The CDR3 DNA sequence: TGTGCCAGCAGCTTAGGCCAAGCAGATACGCAGTATTTT. The rearrangement uses TRBV11-2 and TRBJ2-3; D remains unclear. This CDR3 contains 13 residues. CDR1 SGHAT and CDR2 FQNNGV come from the germline V gene. V shed 1 base and J shed 4 bases, with 6 bases lying between them.

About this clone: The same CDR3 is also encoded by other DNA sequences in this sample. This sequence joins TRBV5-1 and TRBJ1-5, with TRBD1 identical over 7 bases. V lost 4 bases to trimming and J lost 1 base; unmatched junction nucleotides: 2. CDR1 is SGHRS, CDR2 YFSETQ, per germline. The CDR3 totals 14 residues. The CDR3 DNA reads TGCGCCAGCAGCCCGGGACAGAGCAATCAGCCCCAGCATTTT. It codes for CASSPGQSNQPQHF. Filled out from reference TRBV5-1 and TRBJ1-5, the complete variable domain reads KAGVTQTPRYLIKTRGQQVTLSCSPISGHRSVSWYQQTPGQGLQFLFEYFSETQRNKGNFPGRFSGRQFSNSRSEMNVSTLELGDSALYLCASSPGQSNQPQHFGDGTRLSIL.

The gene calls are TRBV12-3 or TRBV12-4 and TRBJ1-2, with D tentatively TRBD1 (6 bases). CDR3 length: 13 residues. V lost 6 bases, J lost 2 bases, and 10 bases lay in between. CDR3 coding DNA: TGTGCCAGCAGCCGACAGGAGAACTATGGCTACACCTTC. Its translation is CASSRQENYGYTF.

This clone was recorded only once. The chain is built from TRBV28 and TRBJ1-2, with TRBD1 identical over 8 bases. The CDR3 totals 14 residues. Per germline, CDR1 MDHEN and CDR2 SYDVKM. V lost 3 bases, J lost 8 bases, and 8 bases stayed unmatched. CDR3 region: CASSFQGAVEGYTF. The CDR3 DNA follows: TGTGCCAGCAGTTTCCAGGGGGCGGTCGAAGGCTACACCTTC.

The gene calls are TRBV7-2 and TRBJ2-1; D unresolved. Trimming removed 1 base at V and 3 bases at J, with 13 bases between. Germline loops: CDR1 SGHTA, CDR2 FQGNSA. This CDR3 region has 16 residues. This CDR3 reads CASSLVGTENYNEQFF. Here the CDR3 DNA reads TGTGCCAGCAGCTTAGTAGGTACGGAGAACTACAATGAGCAGTTCTTC.

CDR3 DNA sequence: TGTGCCAGCAGTTTAGTGCCCCCCGCGGGACCCGCCTACAATGAGCAGTTCTTC. Protein sequence: CASSLVPPAGPAYNEQFF. The gene calls are TRBV28 and TRBJ2-1; the D gene is possibly TRBD2 (6 bases). The germline V gene encodes CDR1 MDHEN and CDR2 SYDVKM. The CDR3 runs 18 residues. Trimming took off 2 bases at V and 2 bases at J, with 19 bases between the two ends.

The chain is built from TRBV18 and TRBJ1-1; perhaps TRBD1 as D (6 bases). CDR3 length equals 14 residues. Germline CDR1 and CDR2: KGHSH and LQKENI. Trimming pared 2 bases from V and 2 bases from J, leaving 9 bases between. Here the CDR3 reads CASSPFGGNTEAFF. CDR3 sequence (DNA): TGTGCCAGCTCACCATTCGGGGGCAACACTGAAGCTTTCTTT.

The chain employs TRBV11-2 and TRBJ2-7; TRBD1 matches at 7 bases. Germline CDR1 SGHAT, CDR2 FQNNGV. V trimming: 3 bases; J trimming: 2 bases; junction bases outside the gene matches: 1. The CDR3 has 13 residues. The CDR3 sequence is CASSLDRTYEQYF. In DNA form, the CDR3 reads TGTGCCAGCAGCTTGGACAGGACCTACGAGCAGTACTTC.

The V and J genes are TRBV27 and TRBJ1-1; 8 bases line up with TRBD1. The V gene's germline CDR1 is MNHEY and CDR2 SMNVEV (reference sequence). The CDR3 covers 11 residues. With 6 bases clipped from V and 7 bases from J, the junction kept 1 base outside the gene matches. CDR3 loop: CASRDRGEAFF. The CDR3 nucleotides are TGTGCCAGCAGAGACAGGGGTGAAGCTTTCTTT.

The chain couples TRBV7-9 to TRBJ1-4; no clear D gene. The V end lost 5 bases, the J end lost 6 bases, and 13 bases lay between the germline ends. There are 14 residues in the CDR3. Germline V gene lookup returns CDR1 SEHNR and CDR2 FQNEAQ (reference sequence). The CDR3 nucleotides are TGTGCCAGCAGCCCCGCATCGGGCCATGAAAAACTGTTTTTT. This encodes CASSPASGHEKLFF.

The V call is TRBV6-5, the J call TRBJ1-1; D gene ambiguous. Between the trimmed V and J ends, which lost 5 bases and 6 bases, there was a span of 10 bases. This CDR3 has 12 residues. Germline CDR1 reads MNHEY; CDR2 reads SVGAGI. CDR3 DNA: TGTGCCAGCAGTCGTTATAGCCCTGAAGCTTTCTTT. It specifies CASSRYSPEAFF.

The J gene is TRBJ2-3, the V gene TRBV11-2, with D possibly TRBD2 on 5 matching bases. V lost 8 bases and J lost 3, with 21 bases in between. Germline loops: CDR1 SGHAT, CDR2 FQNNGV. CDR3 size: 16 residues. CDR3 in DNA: TGTGCCAGCTCGGACTGGGCCGGTGTCGTGACAGATACGCAGTATTTT. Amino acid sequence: CASSDWAGVVTDTQYF. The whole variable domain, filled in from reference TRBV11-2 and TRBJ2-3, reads EAGVAQSPRYKIIEKRQSVAFWCNPISGHATLYWYQQILGQGPKLLIQFQNNGVVDDSQLPKDRFSAERLKGVDSTLKIQPAKLEDSAVYLCASSDWAGVVTDTQYFGPGTRLTVL.

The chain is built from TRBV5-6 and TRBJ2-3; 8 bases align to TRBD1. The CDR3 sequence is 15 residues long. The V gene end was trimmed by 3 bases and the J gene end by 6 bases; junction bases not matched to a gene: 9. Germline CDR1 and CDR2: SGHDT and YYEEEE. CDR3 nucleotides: TGTGCCAGCAGCTCGCAGGGACAGGCCCCGGATACGCAGTATTTT. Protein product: CASSSQGQAPDTQYF.

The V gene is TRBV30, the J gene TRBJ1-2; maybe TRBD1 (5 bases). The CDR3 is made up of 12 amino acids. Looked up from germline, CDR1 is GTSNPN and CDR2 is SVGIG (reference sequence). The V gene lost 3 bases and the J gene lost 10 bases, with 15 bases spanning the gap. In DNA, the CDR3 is TGTGCCTGGAGAGGAGACAGTCCGGACTACACCTTC. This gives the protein CAWRGDSPDYTF.

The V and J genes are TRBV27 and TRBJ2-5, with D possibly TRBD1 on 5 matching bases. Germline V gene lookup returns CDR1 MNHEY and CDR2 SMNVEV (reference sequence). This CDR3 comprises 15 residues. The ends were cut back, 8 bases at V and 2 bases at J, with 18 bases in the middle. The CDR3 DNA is TGTGCCAGCTCAAGGGGCCTGGTGGGTCAAGAGACCCAGTACTTC. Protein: CASSRGLVGQETQYF.

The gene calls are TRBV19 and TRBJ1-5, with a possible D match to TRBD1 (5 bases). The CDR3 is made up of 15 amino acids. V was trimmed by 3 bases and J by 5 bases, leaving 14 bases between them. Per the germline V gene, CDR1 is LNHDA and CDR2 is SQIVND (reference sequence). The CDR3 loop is CASSMVGAGDQPQHF. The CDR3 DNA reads TGTGCCAGTAGTATGGTCGGGGCGGGAGATCAGCCCCAGCATTTT.

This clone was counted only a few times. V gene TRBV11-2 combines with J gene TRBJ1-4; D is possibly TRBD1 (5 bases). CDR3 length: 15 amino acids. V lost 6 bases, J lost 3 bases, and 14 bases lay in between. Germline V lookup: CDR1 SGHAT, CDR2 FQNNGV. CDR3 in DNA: TGTGCCAGCAGTCGCAGGGATTCAGCTAATGAAAAACTGTTTTTT. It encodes CASSRRDSANEKLFF.